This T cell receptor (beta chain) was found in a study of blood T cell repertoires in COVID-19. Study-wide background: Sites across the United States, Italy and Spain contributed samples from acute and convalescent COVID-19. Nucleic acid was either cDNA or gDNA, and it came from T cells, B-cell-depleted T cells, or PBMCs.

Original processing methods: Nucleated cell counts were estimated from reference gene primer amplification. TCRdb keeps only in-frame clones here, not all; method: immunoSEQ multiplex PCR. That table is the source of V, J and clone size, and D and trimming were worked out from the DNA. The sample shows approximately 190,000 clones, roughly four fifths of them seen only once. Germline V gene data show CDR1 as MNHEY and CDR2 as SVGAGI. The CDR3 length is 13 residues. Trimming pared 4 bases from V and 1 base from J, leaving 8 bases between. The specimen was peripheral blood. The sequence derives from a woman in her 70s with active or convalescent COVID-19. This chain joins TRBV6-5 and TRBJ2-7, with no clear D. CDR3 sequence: CASSSGPSYEQYF. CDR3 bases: TGTGCCAGCAGTTCTGGCCCTTCCTACGAGCAGTACTTC.